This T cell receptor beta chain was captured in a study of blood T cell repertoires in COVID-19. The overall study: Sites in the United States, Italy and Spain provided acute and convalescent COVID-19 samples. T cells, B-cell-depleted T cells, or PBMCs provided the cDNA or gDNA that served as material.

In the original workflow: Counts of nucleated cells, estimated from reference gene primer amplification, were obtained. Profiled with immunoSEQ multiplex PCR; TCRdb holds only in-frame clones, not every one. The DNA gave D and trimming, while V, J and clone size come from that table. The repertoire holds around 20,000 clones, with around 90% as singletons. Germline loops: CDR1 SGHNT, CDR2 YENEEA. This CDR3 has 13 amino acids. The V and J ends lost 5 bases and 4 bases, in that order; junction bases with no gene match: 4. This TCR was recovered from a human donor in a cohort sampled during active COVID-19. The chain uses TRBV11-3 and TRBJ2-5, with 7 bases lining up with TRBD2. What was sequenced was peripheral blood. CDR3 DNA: TGTGCCAGCAGCCGTGGCGGGGGAGAGACCCAGTACTTC. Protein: CASSRGGGETQYF.